Listed below are T cell receptor beta chains from one sample, sequenced in a study of T cell responses to AZD1222 COVID-19 vaccine. Using immunoSEQ multiplex PCR, the repertoire was profiled, and TCRdb retains in-frame clones only, with some absent. Here the sample spans 150,000 or so clones, just over 90% being singletons. This specimen was peripheral blood, taken on day 0 of AZD1222 vaccination. Every receptor here comes from an adult in good health. Each CDR3 is given with its conserved first and last residue. A D gene is named only where the DNA matches it firmly. Size values are once, few and many counts, or a class for expanded clones, and some rows have none.

V gene: TRBV3-1/TRBV3-2
clone size: once
J gene: TRBJ1-2
D gene: TRBD1
CDR3 DNA: TGTGCCAGCAGCCAAGCCCGGGACAGGATATTTGGCGGCTACACCTTC
CDR3 protein: CASSQARDRIFGGYTF

V gene: TRBV19
clone size: .
J gene: TRBJ1-5
D gene: .
CDR3 DNA: TGTGCCAGTAGCCCAGGGCCGGGAGCGCAGCCCCAGCATTTT
CDR3 protein: CASSPGPGAQPQHF

V gene: TRBV5-1
clone size: .
J gene: TRBJ1-1
D gene: .
CDR3 DNA: TGCGCCAGCAGCTTGTTGGGGGTGGACACTGAAGCTTTCTTT
CDR3 protein: CASSLLGVDTEAFF

V gene: TRBV7-9
clone size: .
J gene: TRBJ2-3
D gene: TRBD2
CDR3 DNA: TGTGCCAGCAGCTCGACTAGCGTCACAGATACGCAGTATTTT
CDR3 protein: CASSSTSVTDTQYF

V gene: TRBV6-5
clone size: .
J gene: TRBJ1-4
D gene: .
CDR3 DNA: TGTGCCAGCAGTCCACAAGCAACTAATGAAAAACTGTTTTTT
CDR3 protein: CASSPQATNEKLFF

V gene: TRBV3-1/TRBV3-2
clone size: .
J gene: TRBJ1-2
D gene: TRBD1
CDR3 DNA: TGTGCCAGCAGCCATCGGACAGGGTGGGGTGGCTACACCTTC
CDR3 protein: CASSHRTGWGGYTF

V gene: TRBV2
clone size: once
J gene: TRBJ2-1
D gene: .
CDR3 DNA: TGTGCCAGCAACGAGGGGACCAACAATGAGCAGTTCTTC
CDR3 protein: CASNEGTNNEQFF

V gene: TRBV18
clone size: .
J gene: TRBJ2-2
D gene: .
CDR3 DNA: TGTGCCAGCTCCCGGGGACAAAAAAGGACCGGGGAGCTGTTTTTT
CDR3 protein: CASSRGQKRTGELFF

V gene: TRBV15
clone size: .
J gene: TRBJ2-6
D gene: .
CDR3 DNA: TGTGCCACCAGCAGGGTCTCTGGGGCCAACGTCCTGACTTTC
CDR3 protein: CATSRVSGANVLTF

V gene: TRBV27
clone size: .
J gene: TRBJ2-7
D gene: TRBD2
CDR3 DNA: TGTGCCAGCAGTTCGCGATGGACTAGCGTCTCCTACGAGCAGTACTTC
CDR3 protein: CASSSRWTSVSYEQYF

V gene: TRBV24-1
clone size: .
J gene: TRBJ2-1
D gene: .
CDR3 DNA: TGTGCCACCAGTGGCCCTAGCTACAATGAGCAGTTCTTC
CDR3 protein: CATSGPSYNEQFF

V gene: TRBV3-1/TRBV3-2
clone size: .
J gene: TRBJ2-7
D gene: .
CDR3 DNA: TGTGCCAGCAGACCCGGGGGGCAAGGAGAGCAGTACTTC
CDR3 protein: CASRPGGQGEQYF

V gene: TRBV2
clone size: .
J gene: TRBJ2-7
D gene: TRBD2
CDR3 DNA: TGTGCCAGCAGTGGGGAGGGACTAGCGTACGAGCAGTACTTC
CDR3 protein: CASSGEGLAYEQYF

V gene: TRBV7-9
clone size: .
J gene: TRBJ2-7
D gene: TRBD2
CDR3 DNA: TGTGCCAGCAGCGCCCCGGGGGGGCAGGGTCTCTACGAGCAGTACTTC
CDR3 protein: CASSAPGGQGLYEQYF

V gene: TRBV28
clone size: .
J gene: TRBJ1-1
D gene: .
CDR3 DNA: TGTGCCAGCATTACTTCAGGGCTTCCTGAAGCTTTCTTT
CDR3 protein: CASITSGLPEAFF

V gene: TRBV5-4
clone size: .
J gene: TRBJ2-3
D gene: .
CDR3 DNA: TGTGCCAGCAGCTGGGGCGACCCAAGCACAGATACGCAGTATTTT
CDR3 protein: CASSWGDPSTDTQYF

V gene: TRBV18
clone size: .
J gene: TRBJ2-1
D gene: TRBD2
CDR3 DNA: TGTGCCAGCTCACTGACTAGCGGGAGGGCCCTCGGGGACAATGAGCAGTTCTTC
CDR3 protein: CASSLTSGRALGDNEQFF

V gene: TRBV28
clone size: .
J gene: TRBJ2-5
D gene: TRBD2
CDR3 DNA: TGTGCCATTCAAGCGGGAGGGCCTCAAGAGACCCAGTACTTC
CDR3 protein: CAIQAGGPQETQYF

V gene: TRBV27
clone size: .
J gene: TRBJ2-6
D gene: TRBD2
CDR3 DNA: TGTGCCAGCAGCCCACTGCTCGTGCTAGCGGGGCGCTCTGGGGCCAACGTCCTGACTTTC
CDR3 protein: CASSPLLVLAGRSGANVLTF

V gene: TRBV7-9
clone size: .
J gene: TRBJ1-2
D gene: .
CDR3 DNA: TGTGCCAGCAGCTTAAGCGCAGAAAACTATGGCTACACCTTC
CDR3 protein: CASSLSAENYGYTF

V gene: TRBV5-6
clone size: .
J gene: TRBJ1-4
D gene: .
CDR3 DNA: TGTGCCAGCAGCCCCTCGTCCACAGGCTATGAAAAACTGTTTTTT
CDR3 protein: CASSPSSTGYEKLFF

V gene: TRBV5-1
clone size: .
J gene: TRBJ1-1
D gene: TRBD1
CDR3 DNA: TGCGCCAGCAGCTTGGTCATTGGTGGACAGGGGCTGAACACTGAAGCTTTCTTT
CDR3 protein: CASSLVIGGQGLNTEAFF

V gene: TRBV24-1
clone size: .
J gene: TRBJ1-1
D gene: .
CDR3 DNA: TGTGCCACCAGTCCTTTGAGCGGGGCGAACACTGAAGCTTTCTTT
CDR3 protein: CATSPLSGANTEAFF

V gene: TRBV3-1/TRBV3-2
clone size: .
J gene: TRBJ1-1
D gene: .
CDR3 DNA: TGTGCCAGCAGCCAAGATTTGGTAGTTAAAGGGGGAGCTTTCTTT
CDR3 protein: CASSQDLVVKGGAFF

V gene: TRBV4-1
clone size: .
J gene: TRBJ2-7
D gene: TRBD2
CDR3 DNA: TGCGCCAGCAGCCAAGTTGGACTAGAGGACTACGAGCAGTACTTC
CDR3 protein: CASSQVGLEDYEQYF

V gene: TRBV27
clone size: .
J gene: TRBJ1-2
D gene: .
CDR3 DNA: TGTGCTACCCGGGGATATAATAACTATGGCTACACCTTC
CDR3 protein: CATRGYNNYGYTF

V gene: TRBV7-9
clone size: .
J gene: TRBJ2-1
D gene: TRBD2
CDR3 DNA: TGTGCCAGCAGCTTTTGGCGGGAGAGCTCCTACAATGAGCAGTTCTTC
CDR3 protein: CASSFWRESSYNEQFF

V gene: TRBV11-3
clone size: once
J gene: TRBJ2-5
D gene: TRBD2
CDR3 DNA: TGTGCCAGCAGCTTCGGTAGCGGGAACCAAGAGACCCAGTACTTC
CDR3 protein: CASSFGSGNQETQYF

V gene: TRBV29-1
clone size: .
J gene: TRBJ1-2
D gene: TRBD1
CDR3 DNA: TGCAGCGTTGAAGATACCTCCGACAGGGACGACTATGGCTACACCTTC
CDR3 protein: CSVEDTSDRDDYGYTF

V gene: TRBV3-1/TRBV3-2
clone size: .
J gene: TRBJ2-1
D gene: TRBD2
CDR3 DNA: TGTGCCAGCAGCCCCCGGACTAGCGGGGCCCTCTCCTACAATGAGCAGTTCTTC
CDR3 protein: CASSPRTSGALSYNEQFF

V gene: TRBV5-1
clone size: .
J gene: TRBJ2-3
D gene: TRBD2
CDR3 DNA: TGCGCCAGCAGCATCGGACTAGTTCCAGATACGCAGTATTTT
CDR3 protein: CASSIGLVPDTQYF

V gene: TRBV5-5
clone size: .
J gene: TRBJ1-2
D gene: TRBD1
CDR3 DNA: TGTGCCAGCAGCTTGGGTCAACAGGGGACCTATGGCTACACCTTC
CDR3 protein: CASSLGQQGTYGYTF

V gene: TRBV2
clone size: .
J gene: TRBJ2-1
D gene: TRBD2
CDR3 DNA: TGTGCCAGCAGTGAAGGCCCAACCGTTAGCGGGAGGGCCGGCTACAATGAGCAGTTCTTC
CDR3 protein: CASSEGPTVSGRAGYNEQFF

V gene: TRBV2
clone size: once
J gene: TRBJ2-3
D gene: .
CDR3 DNA: TGTGCCAGCACCCAAAGGGCCCTAGAAGATACGCAGTATTTT
CDR3 protein: CASTQRALEDTQYF